The 32 T cell receptor beta chains below all came from one sample that was sequenced in a study of blood T cell repertoires in COVID-19 (dated by TCRdb to between 2020 and 2021). The library was prepared using the immunoSEQ multiplex PCR assay. Here the immuneACCESS table is served through TCRdb, limited to in-frame sequences with V and J called. Missing clones are a known gap in these copies; in checked studies unresolved V genes cover under half, and the rest lacks a known reason. Across this sample there are fewer than 200,000 clones, with 88% seen only once. Approximately 6% of the sample is held by the ten biggest clonotypes. What was sequenced was peripheral blood. The receptor source for this set is a man aged 35 to 55 with active or convalescent COVID-19.

This clone has a handful of counts. Other nucleotide sequences in the sample specify the same CDR3. The genes are TRBV4-3 and TRBJ2-3; 15 bases align to TRBD2. The ends lost 0 bases at V and 2 bases at J; junction bases unmatched: 3. CDR3 length: 18 amino acids. In germline, CDR1 is LGHNA, CDR2 YSLEER. CDR3 sequence reads: CASSQEGLAGGPTDTQYF. The CDR3 DNA reads as TGCGCCAGCAGCCAAGAAGGACTAGCGGGGGGGCCCACAGATACGCAGTATTTT.

This rearrangement joins TRBV7-9 to TRBJ2-7; 10 nucleotides line up with TRBD1. V was clipped by 5 bases and J by 9 bases; unmatched bases: 10. Per germline, CDR1 SEHNR and CDR2 FQNEAQ (reference sequence). This CDR3 region has 14 residues. In nucleotides, the CDR3 is TGTGCCAGCAGCGGAGGGGGGACAGGGGAAGTGCAGTACTTC. It is translated as CASSGGGTGEVQYF.

The chain is built from TRBV6-6 and TRBJ2-3; TRBD2 matches at 7 bases. Germline values: CDR1 MNHNY, CDR2 SVGAGI (reference sequence). Unmatched junction bases numbered 7, after V lost 8 bases and J lost 2 bases. This CDR3 has 14 amino acids. CDR3 in amino acids: CASRLAGATDTQYF. CDR3 nucleotide sequence: TGTGCCAGCCGCCTGGCGGGAGCCACAGATACGCAGTATTTT.

This chain joins TRBV19 and TRBJ2-2; the D is unclear. The CDR3 sequence is 13 residues long. Germline V gene data show CDR1 as LNHDA and CDR2 as SQIVND (reference sequence). V gave up 4 bases and J gave up 4 bases, with 7 bases separating them. In DNA form, the CDR3 reads TGTGCCAGTAGTACGGTCTTCACCGGGGAGCTGTTTTTT. Protein: CASSTVFTGELFF.

The chain is built from TRBV6-5 and TRBJ2-1, with TRBD2 matching 8 bases. CDR1 and CDR2 (germline): MNHEY, SVGAGI. This CDR3 has 16 amino acids. The J segment lost 0 bases and the V segment lost 4 bases, leaving 5 bases of the junction unmatched. CDR3 region: CASSSVAGSSYNEQFF. The CDR3 nucleotides are TGTGCCAGCAGTTCGGTAGCGGGGAGCTCCTACAATGAGCAGTTCTTC.

The rearrangement links TRBV27 to TRBJ1-6; perhaps TRBD1 as D (5 bases). The V end lost 3 bases, the J end lost 14 bases, and 8 bases lay between the germline ends. This CDR3 contains 11 residues. CDR1 MNHEY and CDR2 SMNVEV come from the germline V gene (reference sequence). This CDR3 is CASSLQGTLHF. For the CDR3, the DNA is TGTGCCAGCAGTTTGCAGGGTACCCTCCACTTT.

The chain carries TRBV6-5 and TRBJ2-7; 8 positions match TRBD1. Germline CDR1 is MNHEY and CDR2 is SVGAGI. J was trimmed by 2 bases and V by 7 bases; bases with no gene match: 7. The CDR3 has 14 residues. This CDR3 is CASKTGTGTYEQYF. In DNA, the CDR3 is TGTGCCAGCAAAACCGGGACAGGAACCTACGAGCAGTACTTC.

This sequence joins TRBV6-2 or TRBV6-3 and TRBJ2-6, with 7 bases fitting TRBD1. The CDR3 has 17 amino acids. Trimming cost V 3 bases and J 0 bases; bases outside gene matches: 5. Germline V gene lookup returns CDR1 MNHEY and CDR2 SVGEGT. The CDR3 reads CASSYSQGDSGANVLTF. Written as DNA, the CDR3 is TGTGCCAGCAGTTATAGTCAGGGGGACTCTGGGGCCAACGTCCTGACTTTC.

The V call is TRBV13, the J call TRBJ1-3; 7 bases line up with TRBD1. Germline V gives CDR1 PRHDT, CDR2 FYEKMQ (reference sequence). This CDR3 contains 16 residues. The J segment lost 0 bases and the V segment lost 6 bases, leaving 8 bases of the junction unmatched. The CDR3 protein is CASRQRGLSSGNTIYF. CDR3 bases: TGTGCCAGCAGACAAAGGGGGCTGAGCTCTGGAAACACCATATATTTT. The full variable domain, completed using reference TRBV13 and TRBJ1-3, is AAGVIQSPRHLIKEKRETATLKCYPIPRHDTVYWYQQGPGQDPQFLISFYEKMQSDKGSIPDRFSAQQFSDYHSELNMSSLELGDSALYFCASRQRGLSSGNTIYFGEGSWLTVV.

The CDR3 region is CASSVGVGADGGYTF. The DNA of the CDR3 is TGTGCCAGCAGCGTAGGAGTTGGGGCGGACGGCGGCTACACCTTC. V usage is TRBV9 and J usage is TRBJ1-2; maybe TRBD1 (5 bases). The CDR3 sequence is 15 residues long. The germline V gene encodes CDR1 SGDLS and CDR2 YYNGEE. Between the trimmed V and J ends, which lost 0 bases and 8 bases, there was a span of 17 bases.

The chain joins TRBV10-3 to TRBJ2-5, with 8 bases identical to TRBD2. The CDR3 totals 15 residues. The junction had 3 bases not matched to a gene; V was cut back by 2 bases and J by 1 base. Germline CDR1 is ENHRY and CDR2 is SYGVKD. The CDR3 nucleotides read TGTGCCATCAGTGAGCGCCGGGGGGGCCAAGAGACCCAGTACTTC. This encodes CAISERRGGQETQYF.

The chain is built from TRBV2 and TRBJ1-5, with D uncertain. Germline lookup yields CDR1 SNHLY and CDR2 FYNNEI. V dropped 3 bases and J dropped 8 bases, with 11 bases sitting between them. The CDR3 is made up of 13 amino acids. DNA for the CDR3: TGTGCCAGCAGTGATGCCTTAACGGAGCCCCAGCATTTT. It codes for CASSDALTEPQHF.

V usage is TRBV12-5 and J usage is TRBJ1-1; 8 bases line up with TRBD1. This CDR3 is built from 15 residues. Germline V gives CDR1 LGHNT, CDR2 FRNRAP. Trimming took 1 base from V and 8 from J; bases not matched to a gene: 9. For the CDR3, the DNA is TGTGCTAGTGGTTTGGCGGCAGGGGGCTTAGTCGAAGCTTTCTTT. Its protein is CASGLAAGGLVEAFF. Combining the CDR3 with reference TRBV12-5 and TRBJ1-1 gives the whole variable domain DARVTQTPRHKVTEMGQEVTMRCQPILGHNTVFWYRQTMMQGLELLAYFRNRAPLDDSGMPKDRFSAEMPDATLATLKIQPSEPRDSAVYFCASGLAAGGLVEAFFGQGTRLTVV.

J is TRBJ1-4 and V is TRBV2; 7 bases are shared with TRBD1. The V segment lost 7 bases and the J segment 4 bases; nucleotides outside the gene matches: 3. There are 13 residues in the CDR3. CDR1 and CDR2 (germline): SNHLY, FYNNEI. CDR3: CASKGQINEKLFF. In DNA form, the CDR3 reads TGTGCCAGCAAGGGACAGATTAATGAAAAACTGTTTTTT.

The chain employs TRBV28 and TRBJ2-1; TRBD1 might be the D (5 bases). Per the germline V gene, CDR1 is MDHEN and CDR2 is SYDVKM. V gave up 7 bases and J gave up 5 bases, with 15 bases separating them. The CDR3 has 14 amino acids. The CDR3 coding sequence is TGTGCCAGCACCCCGAGGACAAACCACAATGAGCAGTTCTTC. Translation: CASTPRTNHNEQFF.

The DNA for the CDR3 is TGTGCCATCAGTGAGAGGCTAGCGGGGGGAGGTTCCACAACAGATACGCAGTATTTT. It codes for CAISERLAGGGSTTDTQYF. This chain uses TRBV10-3 with TRBJ2-3; 11 bases align to TRBD2. V was pared by 2 bases and J by 3 bases, with 13 bases of the junction left unmatched. CDR1 and CDR2 (germline): ENHRY, SYGVKD. This CDR3 is 19 amino acids long.

The chain uses TRBV9 and TRBJ2-1; 9 nucleotides align to TRBD2. The CDR3 has 14 amino acids. V trimming: 4 bases; J trimming: 7 bases; junction bases outside the gene matches: 6. CDR1 and CDR2 (germline): SGDLS, YYNGEE. As DNA, the CDR3 is TGTGCCAGCAGCCCTCCCGCGGGGGGGAATGAGCAGTTCTTC. As protein: CASSPPAGGNEQFF.

Here the CDR3 DNA reads TGTGCCAGCAGCATACTACCGGACGGAGGCACTGAAGCTTTCTTT. Translation gives CASSILPDGGTEAFF. The rearrangement joins TRBV27 to TRBJ1-1; D is ambiguous. Germline V lookup: CDR1 MNHEY, CDR2 SMNVEV (reference sequence). Trimming took 6 bases from V and 4 from J, leaving 18 bases between them. CDR3 length: 15 amino acids.

V and J are TRBV27 and TRBJ2-2; 7 bases fit TRBD2. The CDR3 totals 16 residues. Germline assignment: CDR1 MNHEY and CDR2 SMNVEV (reference sequence). The J segment lost 7 bases and the V segment lost 0 bases, leaving 8 bases of the junction unmatched. The CDR3 is CASSLSGTISGGELFF. CDR3 nucleotide sequence: TGTGCCAGCAGTTTATCCGGGACTATAAGTGGCGGGGAGCTGTTTTTT.

The chain has TRBV7-9 and TRBJ1-2; the D is unclear. V was cut by 1 base and J by 8 bases, with 14 bases left in between. Germline V gives CDR1 SEHNR, CDR2 FQNEAQ (reference sequence). The CDR3 runs 14 residues. The CDR3 here is CASSLGLSGNGYTF. The CDR3, as DNA: TGTGCCAGCAGCTTAGGTCTTTCAGGCAACGGCTACACCTTC.

The chain has TRBV6-1 and TRBJ1-6; D is unclear. The CDR3 extends over 13 amino acids. Trimming pared 3 bases from V and 5 bases from J, leaving 5 bases between. The germline CDR1 and CDR2 sequences are MNHNS and SASEGT. CDR3 nucleotide sequence: TGTGCCAGCAGTGAGTTCGATAATTCACCCCTCCACTTT. It is translated as CASSEFDNSPLHF.

This clone was counted only a few times. Here the CDR3 DNA reads TGCAGTGCTCGTGGGGTAGGGGTGAACACTGAAGCTTTCTTT. It encodes CSARGVGVNTEAFF. V usage is TRBV20-1 and J usage is TRBJ1-1; D perhaps matches TRBD1 (5 bases). The CDR3 covers 14 residues. CDR1 is DFQATT and CDR2 is SNEGSKA in the germline V gene (reference sequence). V shed 5 bases and J shed 0 bases, with 13 bases lying between them.

CDR3 amino acids: CASSPYKTGGDYGYTF. The CDR3 DNA follows: TGTGCCAGCTCACCATACAAGACCGGGGGGGACTATGGCTACACCTTC. This chain links TRBV18 with TRBJ1-2; the D gene is possibly TRBD1 (5 bases). Germline V gene data show CDR1 as KGHSH and CDR2 as LQKENI. V shed 2 bases and J shed 3 bases, with 16 bases lying between them. The CDR3 contains 16 residues. Full variable domain (outside the CDR3, taken from reference TRBV18 and TRBJ1-2): NAGVMQNPRHLVRRRGQEARLRCSPMKGHSHVYWYRQLPEEGLKFMVYLQKENIIDESGMPKERFSAEFPKEGPSILRIQQVVRGDSAAYFCASSPYKTGGDYGYTFGSGTRLTVV.

The chain is built from TRBV28 and TRBJ1-6; 10 bases are shared with TRBD1. Looked up from germline, CDR1 is MDHEN and CDR2 is SYDVKM. CDR3 size: 13 residues. The trim removed 8 bases at V and 9 bases at J, leaving 4 bases unmatched. The CDR3 loop reads CASLRTGGSPLHF. The CDR3, as DNA: TGTGCCAGCCTCAGGACAGGGGGTTCACCCCTCCACTTT. Full variable domain (missing parts from reference TRBV28 and TRBJ1-6): DVKVTQSSRYLVKRTGEKVFLECVQDMDHENMFWYRQDPGLGLRLIYFSYDVKMKEKGDIPEGYSVSREKKERFSLILESASTNQTSMYLCASLRTGGSPLHFGNGTRLTVT.

The chain recombines TRBV9 with TRBJ1-3; D unresolved. Germline V gene lookup returns CDR1 SGDLS and CDR2 YYNGEE. CDR3 length equals 15 residues. Trimming took 4 bases from V and 3 from J, leaving 14 bases between them. CDR3 DNA sequence: TGTGCCAGCAGCCCAGGAGAGGGAGTTGGAAACACCATATATTTT. Translated: CASSPGEGVGNTIYF.

The rearrangement joins TRBV5-5 to TRBJ2-6; D is perhaps TRBD2 (5 bases). Trimming shortened V by 3 bases and J by 0 bases, and 13 bases separated the two germline ends. Per germline, CDR1 SGHKS and CDR2 YYEKEE (reference sequence). The CDR3 loop spans 17 amino acids. The CDR3 region is CASSSIWTYSGANVLTF. The CDR3 DNA reads TGTGCCAGCAGCTCTATCTGGACTTACTCTGGGGCCAACGTCCTGACTTTC.

This sequence joins TRBV6-5 and TRBJ1-1; no clear D gene. Trimming took off 6 bases at V and 1 base at J, with 12 bases between the two ends. Germline V CDR1 and CDR2: MNHEY, SVGAGI. CDR3 length: 14 residues. The CDR3 DNA sequence: TGTGCCAGCAGCTACGGACGGGAGAACACTGAAGCTTTCTTT. It translates to CASSYGRENTEAFF.

V is TRBV5-5 and J is TRBJ2-5, with TRBD1 identical over 7 bases. The CDR3 runs 14 residues. Trimming removed 5 bases from V and 2 bases from J; junction bases left unmatched: 6. Germline V gene lookup returns CDR1 SGHKS and CDR2 YYEKEE (reference sequence). As DNA, the CDR3 is TGTGCCAGCAGTACTACGGACAGGCAAGAGACCCAGTACTTC. This encodes CASSTTDRQETQYF. Complete variable domain (other parts from reference TRBV5-5 and TRBJ2-5): DAGVTQSPTHLIKTRGQQVTLRCSPISGHKSVSWYQQVLGQGPQFIFQYYEKEERGRGNFPDRFSARQFPNYSSELNVNALLLGDSALYLCASSTTDRQETQYFGPGTRLLVL.

V and J are TRBV7-6 and TRBJ1-6, with a possible D match to TRBD1 (5 bases). This CDR3 is built from 16 residues. The germline CDR1 and CDR2 sequences are SGHVS and FNYEAQ. V was cut by 1 base and J by 9 bases, with 16 bases left in between. DNA of the CDR3: TGTGCCAGCAGCTTAGGTCCTCAGGGAAGTGGTTCACCCCTCCACTTT. Its translation: CASSLGPQGSGSPLHF.

The chain recombines TRBV27 with TRBJ2-7, with D possibly being TRBD2 (5 bases). V was shortened by 6 bases and J by 6 bases, with 27 bases between the two germline ends. The germline V gene has CDR1 MNHEY and CDR2 SMNVEV (reference sequence). The CDR3 has 17 amino acids. For the CDR3, the DNA is TGTGCCAGCAGCATTCTGAAAGATCCCATGGGAGTACGCGAGCAGTACTTC. This gives the protein CASSILKDPMGVREQYF.

In this sample, this clone turned up a few times. This chain's CDR3 is CASGGTGGFEQYF. In nucleotides, the CDR3 is TGCGCCAGCGGCGGGACAGGGGGCTTCGAGCAGTACTTC. V and J are TRBV5-1 and TRBJ2-7; 12 nucleotides match TRBD1. This CDR3 is 13 amino acids long. Germline V CDR1 and CDR2: SGHRS, YFSETQ. The V and J ends lost 7 bases and 6 bases, in that order; junction bases with no gene match: 5.

J is TRBJ2-2 and V is TRBV15; 9 bases are shared with TRBD1. The CDR3 length is 16 residues. Germline CDR1 LNHNV, CDR2 YYDKDF (reference sequence). V was pared by 5 bases and J by 6 bases, with 10 bases of the junction left unmatched. The CDR3 loop is CATSDGGQGRAGELFF. CDR3 bases: TGTGCCACCAGCGACGGGGGACAGGGACGGGCCGGGGAGCTGTTTTTT.